The subject of this entry is one TCR beta chain. This sample is part of a study of blood T cell repertoires in COVID-19. Some clones are missing from TCRdb's copy, which holds only in-frame ones; the method was immunoSEQ multiplex PCR. There are under 250,000 clones in the sample; roughly 80% occur only once, and about 2.7% lies in the top ten. CDR1 and CDR2 from the germline V gene are LGHDT and YNNKEL (reference sequence). Trimming removed 0 bases at V and 4 bases at J, with 16 bases between. CDR3 size: 16 residues. The sample comprised peripheral blood. The chain links TRBV3-1 (or the pseudogene TRBV3-2) to TRBJ2-7, with TRBD1 as a possible D gene (5 bases). The sequence was obtained from a woman aged 40-49 years with active or convalescent COVID-19. In DNA, the CDR3 is TGTGCCAGCAGCCAAGATCGCCAGGGCCCCTGGTACGAGCAGTACTTC. It yields the protein CASSQDRQGPWYEQYF.